The clone carrying this TCR beta chain has at least ten counts. No antigen is known for it. This record belongs to a study of glioma-infiltrating T cells. Study-level results: CDR3 overlap between tissue and blood was very small. Tissue-blood divergence was below expectation in non-neoplastic patients, above in gliomas.

The iRepertoire nested amplicon-rescue multiplex PCR amplified TCR alpha and beta CDR3s from RNA. One-step reverse transcription and amplification started from about 100-400 ng of tissue mRNA or PBMC total RNA. TCRdb recomputed calls from the multiplex PCR reads with MiXCR, one row per CDR3 protein. The table lists roughly 130,000 distinct CDR3 sequences, around a quarter of them singletons. Trimming stripped 5 bases from V and 6 bases from J, with 21 bases between. Germline CDR1 DFQATT, CDR2 SNEGSKA (reference sequence). This CDR3 is 15 amino acids long. Sequenced material: glioma tissue, nonneoplastic brain tissue, or PBMCs (not recorded which). The clonotype was recovered from a human donor with low-grade glioma or glioblastoma, undergoing nonglioma brain surgery, or in good health (not recorded which). V usage is TRBV20-1 and J usage is TRBJ2-3; no definite D call. CDR3 DNA sequence: TGCAGTGCTCACAACGTTATCTCCCCTGCTGATACGCAGTATTTT. Protein sequence: CSAHNVISPADTQYF.